This TCR beta chain was recorded in a study of T cell responses to AZD1222 COVID-19 vaccine. Trimming shortened V by 1 base and J by 6 bases, and 13 bases separated the two germline ends. The CDR3 spans 14 residues. Germline lookup yields CDR1 SGHRS and CDR2 YFSETQ. Using immunoSEQ multiplex PCR, the repertoire was profiled, and TCRdb retains in-frame clones only, with some absent. The data contain roughly 150,000 clones, 92% of them singletons. This specimen was peripheral blood, taken on day 0 of AZD1222 vaccination. The chain has TRBV5-1 and TRBJ1-2; weak D call: TRBD1 (5 bases). The receptor's source is an adult in good health. This CDR3 is CASSLWTQGDGYTF. CDR3 coding DNA: TGCGCCAGCAGCTTGTGGACCCAGGGCGATGGCTACACCTTC. The entire variable domain, with the rest obtained from reference TRBV5-1 and TRBJ1-2, is as follows: KAGVTQTPRYLIKTRGQQVTLSCSPISGHRSVSWYQQTPGQGLQFLFEYFSETQRNKGNFPGRFSGRQFSNSRSEMNVSTLELGDSALYLCASSLWTQGDGYTFGSGTRLTVV.